The 21 T cell receptor beta chains presented below share a single source sample, sequenced in a study of shared clonotypes between healthy human individuals. TCRdb keeps only in-frame clones here, not all; method: immunoSEQ multiplex PCR. The data contain hundreds of thousands of clones, roughly 70% of them singletons. Specimen: memory CD4+ T cells sorted from blood. Described subset: CD45RA-negative fraction. These receptors all stem from a woman in her thirties in good health.

The rearrangement links TRBV28 to TRBJ1-1, with a weak D call TRBD1 (6 bases). The CDR3 consists of 12 residues. Trimming stripped 7 bases from V and 6 bases from J, with 12 bases between. CDR1 and CDR2 from the germline V gene are MDHEN and SYDVKM. The CDR3 region has the DNA TGTGCCAGCAAAAAGGGGGGGTCTGAAGCTTTCTTT. It specifies CASKKGGSEAFF.

The CDR3 sequence is CASDDRVRAYEQYF. Here the CDR3 DNA reads TGTGCCAGCGATGATCGGGTCCGGGCCTACGAGCAGTACTTC. The rearrangement links TRBV6-1 to TRBJ2-7; D gene ambiguous. Trimming shortened V by 8 bases and J by 2 bases, and 16 bases separated the two germline ends. The CDR3 contains 14 residues. CDR1 is MNHNS, CDR2 SASEGT, per germline.

This clone was seen a handful of times. CDR3 nucleotide sequence: TGTGCCAGCAGCGGACAGGCGCTCTCTGGAAACACCATATATTTT. Translating gives CASSGQALSGNTIYF. The chain carries TRBV9 and TRBJ1-3; D possibly corresponds to TRBD1 (6 bases). V lost 3 bases and J 0 bases, leaving 10 bases between the germline ends. In germline, CDR1 is SGDLS, CDR2 YYNGEE. The CDR3 runs 15 residues.

The chain combines TRBV19 with TRBJ2-5; D perhaps matches TRBD1 (5 bases). CDR1 and CDR2 from the germline V gene are LNHDA and SQIVND (reference sequence). This CDR3 contains 16 residues. V was pared by 1 base and J by 4 bases, with 16 bases between. The CDR3 DNA sequence: TGTGCCAGTAGTATAGTCCCCAGAGCAGGGCGAGAGACCCAGTACTTC. It is translated as CASSIVPRAGRETQYF.

The V and J genes are TRBV10-3 and TRBJ2-7, with 9 bases identical to TRBD2. The trim removed 4 bases at V and 1 base at J, leaving 8 bases unmatched. CDR1 and CDR2 (germline): ENHRY, SYGVKD. There are 16 residues in the CDR3. The CDR3 is CAISGGAGGASYEQYF. The CDR3 nucleotides are TGTGCCATCAGTGGAGGGGCGGGAGGGGCTTCCTACGAGCAGTACTTC.

The genes are TRBV6-1 and TRBJ2-5; 7 positions agree with TRBD2. Germline-derived CDR1 and CDR2 are MNHNS and SASEGT. V was pared by 11 bases and J by 3 bases, with 9 bases of the junction left unmatched. The CDR3 spans 13 residues. The CDR3 here is CAGSRLAEETQYF. The CDR3 DNA reads as TGTGCCGGCTCTCGTCTAGCGGAAGAGACCCAGTACTTC.

J is TRBJ2-7 and V is TRBV7-9; D gene ambiguous. This CDR3 contains 14 residues. V was trimmed by 2 bases and J by 5 bases, leaving 13 bases between them. Germline V gives CDR1 SEHNR, CDR2 FQNEAQ (reference sequence). The DNA for the CDR3 is TGTGCCAGCAGCTTAACACATCCCAGCGACGAGCAGTACTTC. It yields the protein CASSLTHPSDEQYF.

In this sample, this clone turned up a few times. In DNA form, the CDR3 reads TGCAGCGTTGAACCGACTAGCGGGAGTAGAGAGACCCAGTACTTC. It encodes CSVEPTSGSRETQYF. This sequence joins TRBV29-1 and TRBJ2-5; 12 bases line up with TRBD2. V lost 2 bases, J lost 4 bases, and 5 bases stayed unmatched. The length of the CDR3 is 15 residues. Per germline, CDR1 SQVTM and CDR2 ANQGSEA.

This chain links TRBV6-5 with TRBJ2-7; a possible D gene is TRBD2 (6 bases). CDR1 and CDR2 (germline): MNHEY, SVGAGI. This CDR3 spans 14 amino acids. The V and J ends lost 2 bases and 7 bases respectively, with 15 bases between them. Here the CDR3 reads CASSYMSGTGEQYF. CDR3 nucleotides: TGTGCCAGCAGTTACATGTCAGGGACTGGGGAGCAGTACTTC.

The chain recombines TRBV14 with TRBJ2-2, with TRBD1 matching 7 bases. The ends lost 4 bases at V and 6 bases at J; junction bases unmatched: 2. This CDR3 region has 13 residues. The germline V gene has CDR1 SGHDN and CDR2 FVKESK. As DNA, the CDR3 is TGTGCCAGCAGCCCGAGGGGGCCCGGGGAGCTGTTTTTT. It is translated as CASSPRGPGELFF.

The chain combines TRBV18 with TRBJ2-3; D not resolved. The CDR3 sequence is 15 residues long. With 0 bases removed from V and 2 bases from J, the gap between germline ends came to 9 bases. The germline CDR1 and CDR2 sequences are KGHSH and LQKENI. This chain's CDR3 is CASSPPGRATDTQYF. CDR3 in DNA: TGTGCCAGCTCACCACCGGGCAGAGCCACAGATACGCAGTATTTT.

CDR3: CASSSHYTQYF. Here the CDR3 DNA reads TGTGCCAGCAGCTCCCACTATACGCAGTATTTT. The J gene is TRBJ2-3, the V gene TRBV14; no clear D. Per the germline V gene, CDR1 is SGHDN and CDR2 is FVKESK. The length of the CDR3 is 11 residues. V lost 5 bases and J 7 bases, leaving 7 bases between the germline ends.

As for this clone: This sample includes further DNA sequences coding for the same CDR3. The V and J genes are TRBV7-2 and TRBJ1-3; D remains unclear. V was trimmed by 0 bases and J by 2 bases, leaving 5 bases between them. From germline, CDR1 is SGHTA and CDR2 FQGNSA. The CDR3 is made up of 14 amino acids. CDR3 coding DNA: TGTGCCAGCAGCTTAGCTGGAGCTGGAAACACCATATATTTT. Residues: CASSLAGAGNTIYF. The full variable domain, completed using reference TRBV7-2 and TRBJ1-3, is GAGVSQSPSNKVTEKGKDVELRCDPISGHTALYWYRQSLGQGLEFLIYFQGNSAPDKSGLPSDRFSAERTGGSVSTLTIQRTQQEDSAVYLCASSLAGAGNTIYFGEGSWLTVV.

This chain joins TRBV7-2 and TRBJ2-2, with 9 bases that match TRBD1. CDR1 and CDR2 from the germline V gene are SGHTA and FQGNSA. This CDR3 contains 15 residues. The V gene end was trimmed by 6 bases and the J gene end by 7 bases; junction bases not matched to a gene: 9. The CDR3 spells CASSSHRGQSGELFF. Here the CDR3 DNA reads TGTGCCAGCAGTTCTCACAGGGGGCAGAGCGGGGAGCTGTTTTTT.

CDR3 sequence reads: CASRKGQGALPQHF. In DNA, the CDR3 is TGTGCCAGCAGGAAGGGACAGGGGGCTTTACCCCAGCATTTT. The gene calls are TRBV6-6 and TRBJ1-5; 12 bases are a match to TRBD1. CDR1 and CDR2 (germline): MNHNY, SVGAGI (reference sequence). V dropped 6 bases and J dropped 10; count of bases not matched to a gene: 7. The CDR3 extends over 14 amino acids.

The V and J genes are TRBV10-2 and TRBJ1-1; 9 bases map to TRBD1. CDR1 is WSHSY, CDR2 SAAADI, per germline. This CDR3 region has 15 residues. The V segment lost 6 bases and the J segment 5 bases; nucleotides outside the gene matches: 10. The CDR3 DNA follows: TGCGCCAGCAGAAAGACGACAGGGGGATTGACTGAAGCTTTCTTT. Translating it yields CASRKTTGGLTEAFF.

This clone was seen a handful of times. The chain couples TRBV2 to TRBJ1-2; D gene ambiguous. V was pared by 5 bases and J by 6 bases, with 16 bases between. Germline assignment: CDR1 SNHLY and CDR2 FYNNEI. The CDR3 extends over 14 amino acids. The CDR3 DNA reads as TGTGCCAGCAGTCCGGAGGGATTATTAGATGGCTACACCTTC. It yields the protein CASSPEGLLDGYTF.

The chain carries TRBV19 and TRBJ1-5; 8 bases are shared with TRBD1. Germline values: CDR1 LNHDA, CDR2 SQIVND (reference sequence). Trimming cost V 6 bases and J 3 bases; bases outside gene matches: 10. The CDR3 has 16 amino acids. The CDR3 bases are TGTGCCAGTAGCCCACTCATGACAGGGGTCAATCAGCCCCAGCATTTT. Translated, it gives CASSPLMTGVNQPQHF.

The sample holds a few counts of this clone. The chain has TRBV4-1 and TRBJ1-4; D uncertain. There are 12 residues in the CDR3. Trimming stripped 1 base from V and 10 bases from J, with 7 bases between. CDR1 MGHRA and CDR2 YSYEKL come from the germline V gene. DNA of the CDR3: TGCGCCAGCAGCCAAGGAGAAGCAAAACTGTTTTTT. This codes for CASSQGEAKLFF.

The chain recombines TRBV19 with TRBJ2-5; 7 bases align to TRBD2. The CDR3 sequence is 15 residues long. J lost 4 bases, V lost 3 bases, and 8 bases had no gene match. Germline V gene lookup returns CDR1 LNHDA and CDR2 SQIVND (reference sequence). The CDR3 coding sequence is TGTGCCAGTAGTATGGGGCGGGAGTACTCAGAGACCCAGTACTTC. Translated, it gives CASSMGREYSETQYF.

The chain links TRBV6-6 to TRBJ2-7; 14 nucleotides align to TRBD2. V gave up 5 bases and J gave up 6 bases; unmatched junction bases: 3. CDR3 length equals 14 residues. CDR1 MNHNY and CDR2 SVGAGI come from the germline V gene (reference sequence). The CDR3 is CASSGTSGSSEQYF. The CDR3 nucleotides read TGTGCCAGCAGTGGGACTAGCGGGAGTTCCGAGCAGTACTTC.